Listed below are T cell receptor beta chains from one sample, sequenced in a study of Ad26.COV2.S vaccination and SARS-CoV-2 variants. This table comes from immunoSEQ multiplex PCR, and its TCRdb copy is limited to in-frame clones, with some not included. The profile covers 350,000 to 550,000 clones, with roughly 89% appearing a single time and about 2.7% taken by the ten largest. This specimen consisted of peripheral blood, obtained in a trial of Ad26.COV2.S vaccine versus placebo. These receptors originate from a person aged 18-60 years who received the Ad26.COV2.S COVID-19 vaccine or a placebo. Both conserved end residues are part of each CDR3. The order of the fields is clone size, J gene, V gene, D gene, CDR3 protein, CDR3 DNA. D genes are given only for firm matches. Clone size is shown for a subset of rows, as once, few, many or a class of expanded clone.

clone size: NA; J gene: TRBJ1-3; V gene: TRBV5-1; D gene: NA; CDR3 protein: CASSLEGVAGNTIYF; CDR3 DNA: TGCGCCAGCAGCTTGGAAGGGGTCGCCGGAAACACCATATATTTT
clone size: NA; J gene: TRBJ1-2; V gene: TRBV7-9; D gene: TRBD1; CDR3 protein: CASSITGGWPGYTF; CDR3 DNA: TGTGCCAGCAGCATCACAGGGGGCTGGCCTGGCTACACCTTC
clone size: NA; J gene: TRBJ1-2; V gene: TRBV30; D gene: TRBD1; CDR3 protein: CAWSRTGGDQNGYTF; CDR3 DNA: TGTGCCTGGAGCCGGACAGGGGGCGATCAGAATGGCTACACCTTC
clone size: NA; J gene: TRBJ2-3; V gene: TRBV4-2; D gene: NA; CDR3 protein: CASSQAAGLSTDTQYF; CDR3 DNA: TGTGCCAGCAGCCAGGCGGCGGGGCTATCCACAGATACGCAGTATTTT
clone size: NA; J gene: TRBJ2-5; V gene: TRBV5-1; D gene: NA; CDR3 protein: CASRYYQGKEETQYF; CDR3 DNA: TGCGCCAGCAGATATTATCAGGGAAAGGAAGAGACCCAGTACTTC
clone size: NA; J gene: TRBJ1-2; V gene: TRBV5-8; D gene: TRBD1; CDR3 protein: CASSSPARQGIYGYTF; CDR3 DNA: TGTGCCAGCAGCTCTCCGGCCCGACAGGGGATCTATGGCTACACCTTC
clone size: NA; J gene: TRBJ2-5; V gene: TRBV28; D gene: NA; CDR3 protein: CASSSAPGPPQETQYF; CDR3 DNA: TGTGCCAGCAGTTCTGCCCCGGGACCCCCTCAAGAGACCCAGTACTTC
clone size: few; J gene: TRBJ1-5; V gene: TRBV4-2; D gene: NA; CDR3 protein: CASSQVEGGSRPQHF; CDR3 DNA: TGTGCCAGCAGCCAAGTGGAAGGAGGGTCCCGGCCCCAGCATTTT
clone size: NA; J gene: TRBJ2-5; V gene: TRBV18; D gene: NA; CDR3 protein: CASSPRENIGETQYF; CDR3 DNA: TGTGCCAGCTCACCACGGGAGAATATTGGGGAGACCCAGTACTTC
clone size: NA; J gene: TRBJ1-1; V gene: TRBV4-2; D gene: NA; CDR3 protein: CASSQDLRRTEDEAFF; CDR3 DNA: TGTGCCAGCAGCCAAGACCTCAGGCGGACTGAAGATGAAGCTTTCTTT
clone size: NA; J gene: TRBJ1-5; V gene: TRBV30; D gene: NA; CDR3 protein: CAWSRSNWEQPQHF; CDR3 DNA: TGTGCCTGGAGTAGGTCCAACTGGGAACAGCCCCAGCATTTT
clone size: NA; J gene: TRBJ2-5; V gene: TRBV6-5; D gene: TRBD1; CDR3 protein: CASSYRQGAQETQYF; CDR3 DNA: TGTGCCAGCAGTTACCGACAGGGGGCCCAAGAGACCCAGTACTTC
clone size: once; J gene: TRBJ2-3; V gene: TRBV2; D gene: NA; CDR3 protein: CAKRPLWGRGTDTQYF; CDR3 DNA: TGTGCCAAAAGGCCTCTCTGGGGTCGGGGCACAGATACGCAGTATTTT